What follows are 3 T cell receptor beta chains derived from one specimen sequenced in a study of CD8 T cells in ankylosing spondylitis. TCRdb reprocessed the 5' RACE reads with MiXCR, giving one entry per CDR3 protein. The sample contains 150,000 to 200,000 distinct CDR3 sequences, 30% to 35% of which appear only once. The sequencing input was synovial fluid, either unsorted or a sorted T cell fraction (not recorded which). Source of these receptors: a male donor with ankylosing spondylitis.

Written as DNA, the CDR3 is TGCAGTGCATGGGACTACAACTGGGAGACCCAGTACTTC. Translating it yields CSAWDYNWETQYF. The V call is TRBV20-1, the J call TRBJ2-5, with 7 nucleotides matching TRBD2. Looked up from germline, CDR1 is DFQATT and CDR2 is SNEGSKA (reference sequence). Trimming at V came to 6 bases and at J to 5 bases, leaving 9 bases not matched to a gene. This CDR3 is 13 amino acids long.

Only one count was recorded for this clonotype. The chain links TRBV6-5 to TRBJ2-2, with D unresolved. The CDR3 has 15 amino acids. Germline V gene sequence: CDR1 MNHEY, CDR2 SVGAGI. Trimming took 0 bases from V and 4 from J, leaving 9 bases between them. The CDR3 region is CASSYSTVGTGELFF. The CDR3 nucleotides are TGTGCCAGCAGTTACTCGACGGTTGGCACCGGGGAGCTGTTTTTT.

The chain couples TRBV15 to TRBJ1-2; perhaps TRBD1 as D (5 bases). The CDR3 has 16 residues. Germline V gene data show CDR1 as LNHNV and CDR2 as YYDKDF (reference sequence). The V gene lost 0 bases and the J gene lost 4 bases, with 15 bases spanning the gap. CDR3 amino acids: CATSRDRGALGYGYTF. DNA for the CDR3: TGTGCCACCAGCAGAGATAGAGGGGCTTTAGGCTATGGCTACACCTTC.